This T cell receptor (beta chain) was captured in a study of blood T cell repertoires in COVID-19. Study summary: Samples taken during acute and convalescent COVID-19 were collected in the United States, Italy and Spain. T cells, B-cell-depleted T cells, or PBMCs supplied cDNA or gDNA.

Methods used by the authors: Cell counts per sample came from amplifying reference gene primers. The method was immunoSEQ multiplex PCR; TCRdb's version includes in-frame clones alone and lacks a portion of them. V and J calls and clone size are given by that table; D and trimming were obtained from the DNA. The sample includes 80,000 to 130,000 clones, roughly 89% of them seen just once. The ends lost 5 bases at V and 8 bases at J; junction bases unmatched: 9. Per the germline V gene, CDR1 is SEHNR and CDR2 is FQNEAQ (reference sequence). This CDR3 region has 16 residues. Source material: peripheral blood. The receptor was isolated from a man in his sixties or seventies with acute or convalescent COVID-19. V is TRBV7-9 and J is TRBJ1-4, with 12 positions matching TRBD1. DNA of the CDR3: TGTGCCAGCAGCATACCGGGACAGGGGGCCCGCGAAAAACTGTTTTTT. It encodes CASSIPGQGAREKLFF.